This TCR beta chain is drawn from a study of tumour-infiltrating T cells in Burkitt lymphoma. Study-wide points: Several public clonotypes were shared across many Burkitt lymphoma patients.

With 5 bases removed from V and 4 bases from J, the gap between germline ends came to 9 bases. CDR1 SGHDN and CDR2 FVKESK come from the germline V gene. The CDR3 is 12 residues long. This clone was picked up a small number of times. The target antigen is unknown. Other DNA sequences within the sample encode an identical CDR3. Here immunoSEQ multiplex PCR was the method, and the copy in TCRdb shows in-frame clones only, minus some. The table shows more than 2,000 clones, with roughly 16% occurring only once. J is TRBJ2-7 and V is TRBV14; TRBD2 is a possible D gene (5 bases). The sample consisted of tumor tissue from a relapse. This clonotype was sampled from a human donor with relapsed Burkitt lymphoma. The CDR3 is CASSGLLYEQYF. CDR3 sequence (DNA): TGTGCCAGCAGCGGACTCCTGTACGAGCAGTACTTC.